This section outlines one TCR beta chain sequence together with its context. Its specificity is unknown. Measured with immunoSEQ multiplex PCR; TCRdb has only the in-frame clones, and not every one. Of under 75,000 clones listed, about 65% were seen once; the top ten hold about 39%. These data belong to a study of cytotoxic CD8 clonotypes in ibrutinib-treated CLL. General study points: Clonality went up at the time of ibrutinib response, stayed stable in sustained remission, and later dropped back toward its baseline level at progression.

This CDR3 has 12 amino acids. V lost 3 bases and J lost 6, with 12 bases in between. Germline V gene data show CDR1 as GTSNPN and CDR2 as SVGIG (reference sequence). This sequence originates from a human donor with chronic lymphocytic leukemia. This chain connects TRBV30 to TRBJ2-7; weak D call: TRBD2 (7 bases). The sequencing here drew on PBMCs, taken after 12 months of ibrutinib treatment. The CDR3 loop is CAWRGGGSEQYF. The DNA of the CDR3 is TGTGCCTGGAGGGGAGGGGGTAGCGAGCAGTACTTC.